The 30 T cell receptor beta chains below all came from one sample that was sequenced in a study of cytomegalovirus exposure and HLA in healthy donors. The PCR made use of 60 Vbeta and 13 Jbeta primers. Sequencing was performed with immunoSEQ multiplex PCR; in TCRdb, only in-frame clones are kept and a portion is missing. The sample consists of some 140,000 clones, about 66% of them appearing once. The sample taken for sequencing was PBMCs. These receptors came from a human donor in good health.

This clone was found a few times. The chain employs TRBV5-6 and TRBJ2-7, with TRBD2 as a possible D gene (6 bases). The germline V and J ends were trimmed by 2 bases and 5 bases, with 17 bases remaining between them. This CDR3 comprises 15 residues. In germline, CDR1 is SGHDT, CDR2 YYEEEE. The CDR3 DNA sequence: TGTGCCAGCAGCTTCAGAGGACTACCCTCGGACGAGCAGTACTTC. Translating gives CASSFRGLPSDEQYF.

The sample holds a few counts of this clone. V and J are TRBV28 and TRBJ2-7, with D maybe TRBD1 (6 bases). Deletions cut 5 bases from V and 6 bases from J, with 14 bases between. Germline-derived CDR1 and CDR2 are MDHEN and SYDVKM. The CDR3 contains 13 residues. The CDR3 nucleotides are TGTGCCAGCAGTACCTACAGGGCTGGCGAGCAGTACTTC. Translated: CASSTYRAGEQYF.

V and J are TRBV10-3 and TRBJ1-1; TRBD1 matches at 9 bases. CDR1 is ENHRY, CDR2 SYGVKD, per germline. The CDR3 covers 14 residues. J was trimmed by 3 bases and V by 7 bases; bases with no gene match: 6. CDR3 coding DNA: TGTGCCATCAATAGGGGACAGGGCGACACTGAAGCTTTCTTT. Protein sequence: CAINRGQGDTEAFF.

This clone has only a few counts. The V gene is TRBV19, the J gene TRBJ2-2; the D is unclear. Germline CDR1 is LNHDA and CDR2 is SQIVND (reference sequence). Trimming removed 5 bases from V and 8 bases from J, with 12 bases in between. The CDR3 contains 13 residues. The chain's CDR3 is CASSFSNLGELFF. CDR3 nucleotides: TGTGCCAGTAGTTTTAGCAATTTGGGGGAGCTGTTTTTT.

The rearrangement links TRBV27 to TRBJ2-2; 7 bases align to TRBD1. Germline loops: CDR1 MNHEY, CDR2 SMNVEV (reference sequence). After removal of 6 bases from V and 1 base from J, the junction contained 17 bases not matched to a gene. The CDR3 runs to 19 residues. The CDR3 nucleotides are TGTGCCAGCAGCCATTATGGGGCACCCGGACAGGTGAACACCGGGGAGCTGTTTTTT. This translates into CASSHYGAPGQVNTGELFF.

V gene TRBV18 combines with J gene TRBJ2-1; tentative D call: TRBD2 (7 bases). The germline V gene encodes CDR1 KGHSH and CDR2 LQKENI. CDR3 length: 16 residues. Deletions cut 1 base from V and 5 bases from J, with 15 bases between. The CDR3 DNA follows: TGTGCCAGCTCACCACTGGGCCGGGGGGCAAACAATGAGCAGTTCTTC. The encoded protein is CASSPLGRGANNEQFF.

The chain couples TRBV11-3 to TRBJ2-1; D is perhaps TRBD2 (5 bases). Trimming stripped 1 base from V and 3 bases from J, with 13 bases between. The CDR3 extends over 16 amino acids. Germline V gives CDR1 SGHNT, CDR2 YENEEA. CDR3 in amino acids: CASSLAPDRGYNEQFF. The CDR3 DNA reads TGTGCCAGCAGCTTAGCCCCGGATCGGGGCTACAATGAGCAGTTCTTC.

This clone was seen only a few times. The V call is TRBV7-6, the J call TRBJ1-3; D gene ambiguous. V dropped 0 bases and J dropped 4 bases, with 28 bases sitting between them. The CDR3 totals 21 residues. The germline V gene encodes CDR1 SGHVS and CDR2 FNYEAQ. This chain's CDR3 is CASSLASLMGADIISGNTIYF. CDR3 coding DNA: TGTGCCAGCAGCTTAGCGTCTTTGATGGGAGCCGACATCATCTCGGGAAACACCATATATTTT. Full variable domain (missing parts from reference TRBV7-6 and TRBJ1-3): GAGVSQSPRYKVTKRGQDVALRCDPISGHVSLYWYRQALGQGPEFLTYFNYEAQQDKSGLPNDRFSAERPEGSISTLTIQRTEQRDSAMYRCASSLASLMGADIISGNTIYFGEGSWLTVV.

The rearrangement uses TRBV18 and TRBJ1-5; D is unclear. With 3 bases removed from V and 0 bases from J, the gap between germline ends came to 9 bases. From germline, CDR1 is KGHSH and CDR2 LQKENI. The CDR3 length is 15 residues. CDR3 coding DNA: TGTGCCAGCTCACCCCTTGAGGGTAGCAATCAGCCCCAGCATTTT. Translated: CASSPLEGSNQPQHF.

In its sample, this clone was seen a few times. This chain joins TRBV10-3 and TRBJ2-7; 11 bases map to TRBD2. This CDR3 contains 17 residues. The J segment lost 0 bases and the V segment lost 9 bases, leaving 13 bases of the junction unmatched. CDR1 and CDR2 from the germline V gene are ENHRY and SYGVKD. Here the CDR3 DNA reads TGTGCCATAGCGGGACTAGCGGCACAAACACGCTCCTACGAGCAGTACTTC. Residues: CAIAGLAAQTRSYEQYF.

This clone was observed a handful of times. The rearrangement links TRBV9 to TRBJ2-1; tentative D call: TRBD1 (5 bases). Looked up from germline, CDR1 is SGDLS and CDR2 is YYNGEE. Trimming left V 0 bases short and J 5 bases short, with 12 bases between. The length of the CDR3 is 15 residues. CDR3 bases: TGTGCCAGCAGCGTAGGACAGCAGCTTAACAATGAGCAGTTCTTC. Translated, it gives CASSVGQQLNNEQFF.

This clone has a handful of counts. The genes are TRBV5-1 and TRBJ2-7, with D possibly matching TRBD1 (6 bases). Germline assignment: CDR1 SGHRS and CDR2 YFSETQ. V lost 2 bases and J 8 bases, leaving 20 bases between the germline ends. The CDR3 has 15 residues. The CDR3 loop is CASSFSGEKVGKQYF. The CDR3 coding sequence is TGCGCCAGCAGCTTCTCAGGGGAGAAGGTTGGAAAGCAGTACTTC.

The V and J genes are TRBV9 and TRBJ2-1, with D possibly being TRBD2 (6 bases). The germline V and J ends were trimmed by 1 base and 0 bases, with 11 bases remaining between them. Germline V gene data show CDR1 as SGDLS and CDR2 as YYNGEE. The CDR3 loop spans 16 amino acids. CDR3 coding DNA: TGTGCCAGCAGCGTAACTAGCCTGAGCTCCTACAATGAGCAGTTCTTC. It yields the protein CASSVTSLSSYNEQFF.

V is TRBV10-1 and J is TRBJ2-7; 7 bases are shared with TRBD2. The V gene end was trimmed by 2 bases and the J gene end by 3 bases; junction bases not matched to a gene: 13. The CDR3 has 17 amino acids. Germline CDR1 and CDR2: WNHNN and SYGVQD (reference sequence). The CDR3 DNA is TGCGCCAGCAGTGAGCCAACCACATTACTAGCGAACTACGAGCAGTACTTC. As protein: CASSEPTTLLANYEQYF.

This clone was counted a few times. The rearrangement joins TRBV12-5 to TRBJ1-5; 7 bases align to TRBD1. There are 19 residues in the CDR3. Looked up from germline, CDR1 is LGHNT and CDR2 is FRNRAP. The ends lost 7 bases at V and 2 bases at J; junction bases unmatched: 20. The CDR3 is CASALSTGKEVLGNQPQHF. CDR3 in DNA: TGTGCTAGTGCCCTCTCGACAGGGAAGGAGGTATTGGGCAATCAGCCCCAGCATTTT.

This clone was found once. CDR3 DNA: TGTGCCATCAGAGGCACAGGGGGTGCTCACGGGGAGCTGTTTTTT. Amino acids: CAIRGTGGAHGELFF. This chain connects TRBV10-3 to TRBJ2-2; the match to TRBD1 covers 8 bases. The CDR3 sequence is 15 residues long. V trimming: 6 bases; J trimming: 7 bases; junction bases outside the gene matches: 10. The germline gives CDR1 ENHRY, CDR2 SYGVKD.

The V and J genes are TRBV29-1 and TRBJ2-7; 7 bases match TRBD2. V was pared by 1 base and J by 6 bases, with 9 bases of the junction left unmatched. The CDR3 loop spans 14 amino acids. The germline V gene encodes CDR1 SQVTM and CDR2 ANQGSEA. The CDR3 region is CSVEVVGGSFEQYF. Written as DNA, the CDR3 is TGCAGCGTTGAAGTCGTTGGCGGGAGTTTCGAGCAGTACTTC.

CDR3 sequence reads: CASRPPAGGGTGELFF. Written as DNA, the CDR3 is TGTGCCAGCAGGCCCCCAGCGGGAGGAGGAACCGGGGAGCTGTTTTTT. This chain links TRBV28 with TRBJ2-2; TRBD2 agrees at 9 bases. The junction had 10 bases not matched to a gene; V was cut back by 6 bases and J by 5 bases. This CDR3 is 16 amino acids long. Per germline, CDR1 MDHEN and CDR2 SYDVKM.

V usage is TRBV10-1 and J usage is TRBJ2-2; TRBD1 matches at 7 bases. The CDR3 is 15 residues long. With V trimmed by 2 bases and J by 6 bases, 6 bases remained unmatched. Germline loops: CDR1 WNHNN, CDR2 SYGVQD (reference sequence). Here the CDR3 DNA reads TGCGCCAGCAGTGAGAACAGGGGAATGGCCGGGGAGCTGTTTTTT. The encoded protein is CASSENRGMAGELFF.

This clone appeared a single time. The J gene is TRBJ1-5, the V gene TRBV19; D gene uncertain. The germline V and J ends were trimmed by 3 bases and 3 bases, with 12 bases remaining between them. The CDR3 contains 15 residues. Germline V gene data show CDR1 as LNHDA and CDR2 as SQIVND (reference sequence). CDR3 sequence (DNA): TGTGCCAGTAGTATCGCCGAGGGAGACAATCAGCCCCAGCATTTT. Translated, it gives CASSIAEGDNQPQHF.

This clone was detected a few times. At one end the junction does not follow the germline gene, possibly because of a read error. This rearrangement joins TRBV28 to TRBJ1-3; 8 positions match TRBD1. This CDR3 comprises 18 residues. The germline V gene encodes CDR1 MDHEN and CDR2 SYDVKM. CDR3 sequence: CATSFPPGTGHPGNTIYF. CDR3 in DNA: TGTGCCACCAGTTTCCCACCCGGGACAGGCCATCCTGGAAACACCATATATTTT.

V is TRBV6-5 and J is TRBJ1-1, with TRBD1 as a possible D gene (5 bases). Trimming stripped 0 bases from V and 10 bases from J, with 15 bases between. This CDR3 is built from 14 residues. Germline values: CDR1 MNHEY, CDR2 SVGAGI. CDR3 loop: CASSYSIGQGGAFF. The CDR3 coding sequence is TGTGCCAGCAGTTACTCGATTGGGCAGGGAGGAGCTTTCTTT.

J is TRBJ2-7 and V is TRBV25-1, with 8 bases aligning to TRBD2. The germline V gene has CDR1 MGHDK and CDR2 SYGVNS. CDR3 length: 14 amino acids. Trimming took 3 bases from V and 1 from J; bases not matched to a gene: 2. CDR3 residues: CASSDREGSYEQYF. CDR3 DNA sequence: TGTGCCAGCAGTGACCGGGAGGGATCCTACGAGCAGTACTTC.

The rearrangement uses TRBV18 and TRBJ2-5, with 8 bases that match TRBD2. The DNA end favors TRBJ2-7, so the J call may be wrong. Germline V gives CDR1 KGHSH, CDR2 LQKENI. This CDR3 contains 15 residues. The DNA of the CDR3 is TGTGCCAGCTGCGCTCTAGCGGGCTCTTCCTACGAGCAGTACTTC. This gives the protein CASCALAGSSYEQYF.

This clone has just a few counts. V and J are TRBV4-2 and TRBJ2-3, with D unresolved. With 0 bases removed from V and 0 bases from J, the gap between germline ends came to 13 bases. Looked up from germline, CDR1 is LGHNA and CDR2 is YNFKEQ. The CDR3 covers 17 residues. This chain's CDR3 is CASSQDGSRRSTDTQYF. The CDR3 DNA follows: TGTGCCAGCAGCCAAGATGGATCGCGGAGAAGCACAGATACGCAGTATTTT.

The CDR3 here is CASSLGQPNNEQFF. CDR3 DNA sequence: TGTGCCAGCAGTTTGGGACAGCCGAACAATGAGCAGTTCTTC. The chain uses TRBV28 and TRBJ2-1, with 7 positions matching TRBD1. This CDR3 comprises 14 residues. Germline lookup yields CDR1 MDHEN and CDR2 SYDVKM. Losses at the gene ends were 3 bases for V and 5 bases for J; bases not matched to a gene: 4.

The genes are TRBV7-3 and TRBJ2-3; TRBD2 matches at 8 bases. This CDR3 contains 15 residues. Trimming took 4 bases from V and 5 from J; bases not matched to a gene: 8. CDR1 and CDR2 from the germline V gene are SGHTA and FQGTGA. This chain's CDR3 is CASSSPDGGGDTQYF. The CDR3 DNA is TGTGCCAGCAGCTCTCCGGACGGGGGGGGAGATACGCAGTATTTT.

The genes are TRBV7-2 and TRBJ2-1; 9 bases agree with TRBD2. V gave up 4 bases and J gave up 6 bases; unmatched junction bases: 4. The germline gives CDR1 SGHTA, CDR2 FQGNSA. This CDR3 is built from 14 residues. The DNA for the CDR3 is TGTGCCAGCAGCTGGGGCGGGAGGGGCAATGAGCAGTTCTTC. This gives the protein CASSWGGRGNEQFF.

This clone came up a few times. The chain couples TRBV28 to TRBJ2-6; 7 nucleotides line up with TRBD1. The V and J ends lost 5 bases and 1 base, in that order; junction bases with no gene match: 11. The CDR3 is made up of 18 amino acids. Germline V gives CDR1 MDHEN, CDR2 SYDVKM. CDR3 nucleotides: TGTGCCAGCAGTCCCCGACAGGGTATCTCGTCTGGGGCCAACGTCCTGACTTTC. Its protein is CASSPRQGISSGANVLTF.

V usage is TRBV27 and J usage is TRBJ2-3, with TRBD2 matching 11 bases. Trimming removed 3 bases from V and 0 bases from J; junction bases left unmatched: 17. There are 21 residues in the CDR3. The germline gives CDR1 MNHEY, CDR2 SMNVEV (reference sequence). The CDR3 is CASSFTLGLAGGSLSTDTQYF. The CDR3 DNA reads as TGTGCCAGCAGTTTTACCCTTGGGCTAGCGGGAGGTAGCCTTAGCACAGATACGCAGTATTTT.